The rows below give T cell receptor beta chains drawn from one sample of a study of regulatory T cells in long-lasting Graves disease. MiXCR, applied by TCRdb to the multiplex PCR reads, yields one record per CDR3 protein. This table has 400,000 to 500,000 distinct CDR3 sequences, 12% to 15% appearing once. These records were also assigned to another study, of T cells in Graves' hyperthyroidism and ophthalmopathy.

The sample was peripheral blood mononuclear cells (PBMCs), taken at new diagnosis, from a patient treated with antithyroid drugs. The receptors originated from a woman in her fifties or sixties with Graves disease. CDR3s include the opening cysteine and the closing phenylalanine or tryptophan. The order of the fields is D gene, CDR3 length, V gene, J gene, clone size, CDR3 protein, CDR3 DNA. The D gene is left open where the match is weak. Expanded clones get a size class; other rows say once, few or many, or leave the size out.

D: .
length: 16
V: TRBV27
J: TRBJ2-7
size: many
CDR3: CASSPLGGAFSYEQYF
DNA: TGTGCCAGCAGTCCTCTCGGAGGGGCTTTCTCCTACGAGCAGTACTTC

D: .
length: 15
V: TRBV10-3
J: TRBJ1-6
size: .
CDR3: CAISVREQNNSPLHF
DNA: TGTGCCATCAGTGTCAGGGAACAAAATAATTCACCCCTCCACTTT

D: TRBD2
length: 19
V: TRBV12-3/TRBV12-4
J: TRBJ2-5
size: many
CDR3: CASSLVPPRTSGRLETQYF
DNA: TGTGCCAGCAGTTTAGTCCCCCCCCGGACTAGCGGGAGGTTGGAGACCCAGTACTTC

D: TRBD2
length: 18
V: TRBV2
J: TRBJ2-3
size: many
CDR3: CASSEVGLAGYSTDTQYF
DNA: TGTGCCAGCAGTGAAGTGGGACTAGCGGGATATAGCACAGATACGCAGTATTTT

D: .
length: 15
V: TRBV28
J: TRBJ2-7
size: many
CDR3: CASSPTGRFTYEQYF
DNA: TGTGCCAGCAGTCCGACAGGACGGTTTACCTACGAGCAGTACTTC

D: TRBD1
length: 20
V: TRBV5-1
J: TRBJ2-1
size: few
CDR3: CASSLYSRWGLQGRDNEQFF
DNA: TGCGCCAGCAGCTTGTACTCACGGTGGGGGTTACAGGGGCGAGACAATGAGCAGTTCTTC

D: .
length: 15
V: TRBV3-1
J: TRBJ2-7
size: many
CDR3: CASSQEHSRGGEQYF
DNA: TGTGCCAGCAGCCAAGAACACAGCCGAGGTGGGGAGCAGTACTTC

D: TRBD2
length: 14
V: TRBV28
J: TRBJ2-3
size: .
CDR3: CASSFLAVPDTQYF
DNA: TGTGCCAGCAGTTTTCTAGCGGTGCCAGATACGCAGTATTTT

D: .
length: 15
V: TRBV6-6
J: TRBJ1-1
size: many
CDR3: CASSYSTTMNTEAFF
DNA: TGTGCCAGCAGTTACTCGACCACCATGAACACTGAAGCTTTCTTT

D: .
length: 16
V: TRBV6-1
J: TRBJ2-7
size: few
CDR3: CASSEPLLGNSYEQYF
DNA: TGTGCCAGCAGTGAACCTCTATTAGGGAACTCCTACGAGCAGTACTTC

D: .
length: 13
V: TRBV13
J: TRBJ1-3
size: few
CDR3: CASRFPSGNTIYF
DNA: TGTGCCAGCAGATTCCCTTCTGGAAACACCATATATTTT

D: .
length: 15
V: TRBV27
J: TRBJ2-2
size: once
CDR3: CASSLWTDNTGELFF
DNA: TGTGCCAGCAGTTTATGGACAGATAACACCGGGGAGCTGTTTTTT

D: .
length: 17
V: TRBV5-1
J: TRBJ2-7
size: many
CDR3: CASSLQPGPLGSYEQYF
DNA: TGCGCCAGCAGCTTGCAACCGGGACCGCTGGGGTCCTACGAGCAGTACTTC

D: .
length: 15
V: TRBV24-1
J: TRBJ2-5
size: many
CDR3: CATSSRREGEETQYF
DNA: TGTGCCACCAGTTCCCGTAGGGAAGGGGAAGAGACCCAGTACTTC

D: .
length: 17
V: TRBV6-1
J: TRBJ1-1
size: many
CDR3: CASSKQSWPVREHEAFF
DNA: TGTGCCAGCAGTAAACAGAGTTGGCCGGTTCGGGAGCATGAAGCTTTCTTT

D: .
length: 17
V: TRBV7-9
J: TRBJ1-4
size: .
CDR3: CASRGGKSVQASEKLFF
DNA: TGTGCCAGCAGGGGTGGGAAGAGTGTGCAAGCTAGTGAAAAACTGTTTTTT

D: .
length: 15
V: TRBV5-1
J: TRBJ2-7
size: many
CDR3: CASSLSGQSSYEQYF
DNA: TGCGCCAGCAGCTTAAGCGGACAGAGCTCCTACGAGCAGTACTTC

D: .
length: 15
V: TRBV19
J: TRBJ1-1
size: few
CDR3: CASSIARRPNTEAFF
DNA: TGTGCCAGTAGTATAGCTCGGCGGCCGAACACTGAAGCTTTCTTT

D: TRBD1
length: 14
V: TRBV6-1
J: TRBJ2-5
size: .
CDR3: CASSPTGGAGTQYF
DNA: TGTGCCAGCAGCCCTACAGGGGGCGCGGGGACCCAGTACTTC

D: TRBD1
length: 17
V: TRBV9
J: TRBJ1-2
size: few
CDR3: CASSVGVGGQLADGYTF
DNA: TGTGCCAGCAGCGTAGGGGTCGGGGGACAGCTCGCCGACGGCTACACCTTC

D: .
length: 14
V: TRBV6-1
J: TRBJ2-7
size: many
CDR3: CASTKRGQAYEQYF
DNA: TGTGCCAGCACCAAACGAGGGCAGGCCTACGAGCAGTACTTC

D: TRBD1
length: 13
V: TRBV10-1
J: TRBJ1-2
size: .
CDR3: CASSNDRGQGYTF
DNA: TGCGCCAGCAGCAACGACAGGGGGCAAGGCTACACCTTC

D: TRBD1
length: 12
V: TRBV25-1
J: TRBJ1-6
size: few
CDR3: CASSEGQAPLHF
DNA: TGTGCCAGCAGTGAAGGACAGGCACCCCTCCACTTT

D: .
length: 13
V: TRBV24-1
J: TRBJ2-2
size: few
CDR3: CATSAMNTGELFF
DNA: TGTGCCACCAGTGCCATGAACACCGGGGAGCTGTTTTTT

D: .
length: 14
V: TRBV12-3/TRBV12-4
J: TRBJ1-5
size: many
CDR3: CASRENEGNQPQHF
DNA: TGTGCCAGCAGGGAAAATGAGGGCAATCAGCCCCAGCATTTT

D: TRBD2
length: 18
V: TRBV28
J: TRBJ2-3
size: many
CDR3: CASSLAPRAGVGSDTQYF
DNA: TGTGCCAGCAGTTTAGCCCCTCGAGCGGGAGTAGGCTCAGATACGCAGTATTTT

D: .
length: 16
V: TRBV30
J: TRBJ1-5
size: many
CDR3: CAWRTAGPGVGQPQHF
DNA: TGTGCCTGGAGAACGGCGGGACCAGGGGTGGGTCAGCCCCAGCATTTT

D: TRBD1
length: 16
V: TRBV5-1
J: TRBJ1-3
size: .
CDR3: CASSLDTGGTGNTIYF
DNA: TGCGCCAGCAGCTTGGATACAGGGGGAACTGGAAACACCATATATTTT

D: TRBD1
length: 12
V: TRBV29-1
J: TRBJ2-7
size: few
CDR3: CSGRQGPYEQYF
DNA: TGCAGCGGTAGACAGGGACCCTACGAGCAGTACTTC

D: .
length: 15
V: TRBV28
J: TRBJ2-1
size: many
CDR3: CASSLRQVGRNEQFF
DNA: TGTGCCAGCAGTTTGAGGCAGGTTGGGAGGAATGAGCAGTTCTTC

D: TRBD2
length: 17
V: TRBV28
J: TRBJ2-1
size: few
CDR3: CASSLDPGLAPYNEQFF
DNA: TGTGCCAGCAGTTTGGACCCGGGACTAGCTCCTTACAATGAGCAGTTCTTC

D: TRBD1
length: 14
V: TRBV28
J: TRBJ2-5
size: .
CDR3: CASRSRDRAWPQYF
DNA: TGTGCCAGCAGAAGCCGGGACAGGGCCTGGCCCCAGTACTTC

D: .
length: 15
V: TRBV19
J: TRBJ2-2
size: few
CDR3: CASSIAGSGHRELFF
DNA: TGTGCCAGTAGTATAGCCGGGTCAGGGCACCGGGAGCTGTTTTTT

D: TRBD1
length: 17
V: TRBV6-1
J: TRBJ2-2
size: .
CDR3: CASRPTRTGAGTGELFF
DNA: TGTGCCAGCAGACCTACCCGGACAGGGGCGGGCACCGGGGAGCTGTTTTTT

D: .
length: 15
V: TRBV5-6
J: TRBJ1-3
size: few
CDR3: CASSLVGYSGNTIYF
DNA: TGTGCCAGCAGCTTGGTAGGGTACTCTGGAAACACCATATATTTT

D: TRBD2
length: 18
V: TRBV4-1
J: TRBJ2-7
size: .
CDR3: CASSQERIRTSEKYEQYF
DNA: TGCGCCAGCAGCCAAGAACGAATTCGGACTAGCGAGAAGTACGAGCAGTACTTC

D: .
length: 13
V: TRBV6-2/TRBV6-3
J: TRBJ2-1
size: .
CDR3: CASSKGDYNEQFF
DNA: TGTGCCAGCAGTAAAGGGGACTACAATGAGCAGTTCTTC

D: .
length: 16
V: TRBV27
J: TRBJ1-5
size: many
CDR3: CASRPGPGAHNQPQHF
DNA: TGTGCCAGCAGACCCGGACCCGGGGCCCACAATCAGCCCCAGCATTTT

D: .
length: 16
V: TRBV5-4
J: TRBJ2-7
size: few
CDR3: CASSLAAGSSYYEQYF
DNA: TGTGCCAGCAGCTTGGCCGCGGGTAGCAGCTACTACGAGCAGTACTTC

D: TRBD2
length: 18
V: TRBV7-2
J: TRBJ2-7
size: many
CDR3: CASSFGTSGSWGSYEQYF
DNA: TGTGCCAGCAGCTTCGGGACTAGCGGGTCCTGGGGCTCCTACGAGCAGTACTTC

D: TRBD1
length: 15
V: TRBV3-1
J: TRBJ2-5
size: .
CDR3: CASKKKGDRGETQYF
DNA: TGTGCCAGCAAAAAAAAAGGGGACAGGGGAGAGACCCAGTACTTC

D: TRBD2
length: 16
V: TRBV5-1
J: TRBJ2-7
size: .
CDR3: CASSGSKTGGHYEQYF
DNA: TGCGCCAGCAGCGGATCCAAAACGGGGGGGCACTACGAGCAGTACTTC

D: .
length: 17
V: TRBV19
J: TRBJ2-2
size: few
CDR3: CASTSSGLVGSTGELFF
DNA: TGTGCCAGTACCTCCTCGGGGCTAGTCGGTAGCACCGGGGAGCTGTTTTTT

D: .
length: 14
V: TRBV7-2
J: TRBJ2-3
size: many
CDR3: CASSGSGITDTQYF
DNA: TGTGCCAGCAGCGGTAGCGGAATCACAGATACGCAGTATTTT

D: .
length: 13
V: TRBV13
J: TRBJ2-7
size: .
CDR3: CASSPRSAYEQYF
DNA: TGTGCCAGCAGCCCACGTTCGGCCTACGAGCAGTACTTC

D: TRBD2
length: 17
V: TRBV24-1
J: TRBJ2-4
size: few
CDR3: CATSDSSGISQNDIQYF
DNA: TGTGCCACCAGTGATTCAAGCGGGATTTCCCAGAACGACATTCAGTACTTC

D: TRBD1
length: 16
V: TRBV28
J: TRBJ1-3
size: many
CDR3: CASSWGDRVTGNTIYF
DNA: TGTGCCAGCAGTTGGGGAGACAGGGTGACTGGAAACACCATATATTTT

D: TRBD1
length: 13
V: TRBV7-3
J: TRBJ1-2
size: many
CDR3: CASRNGTGDGYTF
DNA: TGTGCCAGCAGAAACGGGACAGGGGATGGCTACACCTTC

D: .
length: 15
V: TRBV27
J: TRBJ1-2
size: many
CDR3: CASSLAGALVYGYTF
DNA: TGTGCCAGCAGTTTAGCAGGGGCTCTCGTCTATGGCTACACCTTC

D: .
length: 14
V: TRBV5-1
J: TRBJ2-5
size: many
CDR3: CASSLLTGQETQYF
DNA: TGCGCCAGCAGCTTATTGACAGGACAAGAGACCCAGTACTTC

D: .
length: 14
V: TRBV10-3
J: TRBJ2-7
size: many
CDR3: CAISGPGGAGEQYF
DNA: TGTGCCATCAGTGGACCTGGGGGGGCTGGGGAGCAGTACTTC

D: .
length: 14
V: TRBV2
J: TRBJ2-3
size: many
CDR3: CASSGRRGTDTQYF
DNA: TGTGCCAGCAGTGGTCGCAGGGGCACAGATACGCAGTATTTT

D: .
length: 17
V: TRBV7-9
J: TRBJ1-2
size: .
CDR3: CASSLAKWGRGAYGYTF
DNA: TGTGCCAGCAGCTTAGCGAAATGGGGGCGCGGGGCCTACGGCTACACCTTC

D: .
length: 17
V: TRBV9
J: TRBJ2-7
size: many
CDR3: CASSPLSGTSRVDEQYF
DNA: TGTGCCAGCAGCCCACTCTCCGGGACCAGTAGGGTTGACGAGCAGTACTTC

D: .
length: 13
V: TRBV10-3
J: TRBJ2-7
size: few
CDR3: CAISDRLPYEQYF
DNA: TGTGCCATCAGTGACCGTCTACCCTACGAGCAGTACTTC